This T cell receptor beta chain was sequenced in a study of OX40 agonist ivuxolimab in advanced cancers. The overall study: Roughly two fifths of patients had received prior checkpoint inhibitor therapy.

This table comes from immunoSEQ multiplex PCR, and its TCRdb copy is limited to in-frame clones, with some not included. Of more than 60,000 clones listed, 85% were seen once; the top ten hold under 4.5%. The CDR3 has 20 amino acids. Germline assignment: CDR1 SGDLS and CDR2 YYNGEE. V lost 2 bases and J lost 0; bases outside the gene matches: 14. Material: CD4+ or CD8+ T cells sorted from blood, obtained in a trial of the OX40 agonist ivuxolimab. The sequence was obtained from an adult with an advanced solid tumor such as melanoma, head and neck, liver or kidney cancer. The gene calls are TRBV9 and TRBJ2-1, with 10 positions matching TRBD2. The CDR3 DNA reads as TGTGCCAGCAGCGTCGGGGCTAGCGGGAGTTACGGGAGCTCCTACAATGAGCAGTTCTTC. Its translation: CASSVGASGSYGSSYNEQFF.